A single sample gave rise to the 2 T cell receptor beta chains below, sequenced in a study of blood T cell repertoires in COVID-19. Assay used: immunoSEQ multiplex PCR; TCRdb lists only in-frame clones, some missing. The data contain a few hundred thousand clones, about 89% of them singletons. Input material: peripheral blood. These receptor sequences come from a man younger than 30 who had recovered from COVID-19.

The chain carries TRBV7-2 and TRBJ2-7; D may be TRBD2 (6 bases). The CDR3 has 16 amino acids. CDR1 is SGHTA and CDR2 is FQGNSA in the germline V gene. Trimming shortened V by 7 bases and J by 7 bases, and 26 bases separated the two germline ends. CDR3 nucleotides: TGTGCCAGCACCAAGTCGCGGGGACTTTCCCCGGGGGAGCAGTACTTC. Its translation: CASTKSRGLSPGEQYF.

The count of this clone is one. This chain links TRBV11-3 with TRBJ2-7; 9 bases align to TRBD1. The CDR3 is 15 residues long. Per germline, CDR1 SGHNT and CDR2 YENEEA. The V gene end was trimmed by 5 bases and the J gene end by 2 bases; junction bases not matched to a gene: 7. CDR3 region: CASSKGTGMAYEQYF. In DNA form, the CDR3 reads TGTGCCAGCAGCAAAGGGACAGGGATGGCCTACGAGCAGTACTTC.